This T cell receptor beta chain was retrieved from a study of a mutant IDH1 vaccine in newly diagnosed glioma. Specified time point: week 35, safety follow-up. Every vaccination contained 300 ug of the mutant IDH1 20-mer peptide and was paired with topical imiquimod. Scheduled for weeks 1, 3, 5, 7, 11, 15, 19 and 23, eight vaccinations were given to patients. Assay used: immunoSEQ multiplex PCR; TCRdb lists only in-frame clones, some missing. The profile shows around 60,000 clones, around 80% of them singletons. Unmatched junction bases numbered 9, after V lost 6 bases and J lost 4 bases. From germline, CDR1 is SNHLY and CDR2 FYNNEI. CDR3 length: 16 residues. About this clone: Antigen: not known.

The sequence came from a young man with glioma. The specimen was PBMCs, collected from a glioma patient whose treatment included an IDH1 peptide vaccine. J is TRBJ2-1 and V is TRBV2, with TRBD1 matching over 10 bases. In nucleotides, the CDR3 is TGTGCCAGCAGGAGGGACAGGGGATTAGGGTACAATGAGCAGTTCTTC. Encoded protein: CASRRDRGLGYNEQFF.